These 8 T cell receptor beta chains were all obtained from the same sample, sequenced in a study of blood T cell repertoires in COVID-19. Only in-frame clones appear in the TCRdb table, and some are missing; sequencing was by immunoSEQ multiplex PCR. The table includes hundreds of thousands of clones, around 81% detected once. Sequencing was carried out using peripheral blood. The receptors were sampled from a woman aged 45-65 years with active or convalescent COVID-19.

The gene calls are TRBV2 and TRBJ2-7; no clear D. CDR3 size: 14 residues. CDR1 and CDR2 (germline): SNHLY, FYNNEI. V lost 5 bases, J lost 1 base, and 12 bases lay in between. In nucleotides, the CDR3 is TGTGCCAGCAGTCAGTTGGCATCTTCCTACGAGCAGTACTTC. This sequence encodes CASSQLASSYEQYF.

The rearrangement uses TRBV12-3 or TRBV12-4 and TRBJ2-1; no clear D gene. The CDR3 contains 12 residues. V lost 5 bases and J 7 bases, leaving 9 bases between the germline ends. This CDR3 is CASSPPGNEQFF. The CDR3 nucleotides are TGTGCCAGCAGTCCCCCCGGGAATGAGCAGTTCTTC.

A single count supports this clone. V and J are TRBV12-5 and TRBJ2-2, with 9 bases aligning to TRBD2. Looked up from germline, CDR1 is LGHNT and CDR2 is FRNRAP. The CDR3 loop spans 22 amino acids. Losses at the gene ends were 3 bases for V and 5 bases for J; bases not matched to a gene: 25. CDR3 nucleotide sequence: TGTGCTAGTGGTTTCAACCCCCCCCGAGTTAGCGGGAGACCTCCGGAAACCGGGGAGCTGTTTTTT. Protein: CASGFNPPRVSGRPPETGELFF.

The chain combines TRBV11-2 with TRBJ1-1, with 10 bases aligning to TRBD1. Losses at the gene ends were 5 bases for V and 1 base for J; bases not matched to a gene: 10. Germline loops: CDR1 SGHAT, CDR2 FQNNGV. The CDR3 consists of 17 residues. The CDR3 DNA reads as TGTGCCAGCAGCCTTTCGGGACAGGGGCTGGGGAACACTGAAGCTTTCTTT. Protein sequence: CASSLSGQGLGNTEAFF.

V gene TRBV24-1 combines with J gene TRBJ2-7, with 8 bases identical to TRBD1. The CDR3 spans 18 residues. J lost 8 bases, V lost 4 bases, and 21 bases had no gene match. Germline V CDR1 and CDR2: KGHDR, SFDVKD. The CDR3 is CATSESPLDRASGVKQYF. CDR3 DNA: TGTGCCACCAGTGAAAGCCCCCTGGACAGGGCTTCTGGAGTCAAGCAGTACTTC.

The chain has TRBV13 and TRBJ2-1; 7 bases match TRBD2. CDR1 PRHDT and CDR2 FYEKMQ come from the germline V gene (reference sequence). V shed 5 bases, J shed 7 bases, and the junction held 11 bases outside the gene matches. The CDR3 has 15 amino acids. The CDR3 is CASSTGVAGSNEQFF. In nucleotides, the CDR3 is TGTGCCAGCAGCACCGGGGTAGCGGGCTCAAATGAGCAGTTCTTC.

V gene TRBV5-1 combines with J gene TRBJ2-1, with 12 bases identical to TRBD2. The ends lost 7 bases at V and 9 bases at J; junction bases unmatched: 11. Germline CDR1 is SGHRS and CDR2 is YFSETQ. The length of the CDR3 is 15 residues. DNA of the CDR3: TGCGCCAGCTCCTCTAGCGGGAGGGCCGTGGGTGAGCAGTTCTTC. Translating it yields CASSSSGRAVGEQFF.

For this clone: This sample includes further DNA sequences coding for the same CDR3. The CDR3 region is CASSLGATEAFF. In DNA form, the CDR3 reads TGTGCCAGCAGCTTAGGGGCCACTGAAGCTTTCTTT. This chain uses TRBV7-2 with TRBJ1-1; D is unclear. Germline-derived CDR1 and CDR2 are SGHTA and FQGNSA. CDR3 length: 12 residues. V shed 1 base and J shed 4 bases, with 4 bases lying between them.